This passage covers 22 T cell receptor beta chains from one sample sequenced in a study of T cells in Graves' hyperthyroidism and ophthalmopathy. RNA transcripts were the template for amplifying TCR beta CDR3 regions. Using the HTBI primer set, a first-round RT-PCR was run on the TCR CDR3. In TCRdb, the multiplex PCR reads were re-called with MiXCR into one record per CDR3 protein. The data hold fewer than 650,000 distinct CDR3 sequences, with approximately 15% observed a single time. Input material: blood. All receptors come from a woman in her forties with Graves' hyperthyroidism.

Many counts were recorded for this clonotype. The CDR3 nucleotides are TGTGCCAGCAGCCAAGATCAGTACTACGAGCAGTACTTC. Translated: CASSQDQYYEQYF. V gene TRBV3-1 combines with J gene TRBJ2-7; D is uncertain. CDR1 is LGHDT and CDR2 is YNNKEL in the germline V gene (reference sequence). Trimming left V 0 bases short and J 3 bases short, with 6 bases between. This CDR3 comprises 13 residues.

This clonotype was seen at least ten times. The CDR3 is CASSLYRAGGPEQYF. CDR3 in DNA: TGTGCCAGCAGTTTATATCGGGCAGGGGGACCCGAGCAGTACTTC. The rearrangement links TRBV27 to TRBJ2-7, with 7 nucleotides matching TRBD1. This CDR3 has 15 residues. Germline CDR1 MNHEY, CDR2 SMNVEV (reference sequence). The V and J ends lost 1 base and 6 bases, in that order; junction bases with no gene match: 9.

This clonotype was seen ten or more times. The V gene is TRBV7-9, the J gene TRBJ2-3, with D perhaps TRBD1 (6 bases). The CDR3 runs to 14 residues. Germline-derived CDR1 and CDR2 are SEHNR and FQNEAQ (reference sequence). Deletions cut 5 bases from V and 5 bases from J, with 14 bases between. DNA for the CDR3: TGTGCCAGCAGCCCCCGACAGGTCCTAGATACGCAGTATTTT. Protein product: CASSPRQVLDTQYF.

The chain combines TRBV9 with TRBJ2-7; TRBD1 matches at 9 bases. Germline lookup yields CDR1 SGDLS and CDR2 YYNGEE. The CDR3 length is 13 residues. Trimming cost V 4 bases and J 7 bases; bases outside gene matches: 6. The DNA for the CDR3 is TGTGCCAGCAGCATCGGGACAGGGTTTGAGCAGTACTTC. It specifies CASSIGTGFEQYF.

Details on this clonotype: A junction boundary mismatches the germline segment, possibly from a read error. The chain recombines TRBV6-5 with TRBJ1-2; the match to TRBD1 covers 10 bases. Germline V gene sequence: CDR1 MNHEY, CDR2 SVGAGI. This CDR3 has 18 residues. The chain's CDR3 is CASGYSIGTGVSRYGYTF. Written as DNA, the CDR3 is TGTGCCAGCGGTTACTCAATTGGGACAGGGGTGTCCCGTTATGGCTACACCTTC.

This chain joins TRBV19 and TRBJ1-1; unclear D gene. The CDR3 loop spans 14 amino acids. The germline CDR1 and CDR2 sequences are LNHDA and SQIVND (reference sequence). Trimming removed 5 bases from V and 1 base from J, with 11 bases in between. The DNA of the CDR3 is TGTGCCAGTAGTGATCTGTTGGGGAACACTGAAGCTTTCTTT. Translating it yields CASSDLLGNTEAFF.

At least ten counts were recorded for this clonotype. The chain recombines TRBV29-1 with TRBJ2-7; 8 bases align to TRBD1. CDR3 length: 13 amino acids. From germline, CDR1 is SQVTM and CDR2 ANQGSEA. The V segment lost 7 bases and the J segment 2 bases; nucleotides outside the gene matches: 7. The DNA of the CDR3 is TGCAGCGCTGGACAGGGTCCTCCCTACGAGCAGTACTTC. It yields the protein CSAGQGPPYEQYF.

This clonotype turned up a few times. The genes are TRBV28 and TRBJ1-5; D not certain. Germline V CDR1 and CDR2: MDHEN, SYDVKM. V was pared by 3 bases and J by 9 bases, with 15 bases between. The CDR3 is made up of 14 amino acids. CDR3 in amino acids: CASSFLEVSGPQHF. In DNA, the CDR3 is TGTGCCAGCAGTTTTTTAGAGGTTTCAGGGCCCCAGCATTTT.

The CDR3 region is CSARGTPAPEQYF. The CDR3 DNA follows: TGCAGTGCTAGAGGGACCCCTGCTCCCGAGCAGTACTTC. V gene TRBV20-1 combines with J gene TRBJ2-7; D ambiguous. This CDR3 is built from 13 residues. Per the germline V gene, CDR1 is DFQATT and CDR2 is SNEGSKA (reference sequence). V gave up 1 base and J gave up 6 bases, with 13 bases separating them.

V gene TRBV6-1 combines with J gene TRBJ2-7, with D tentatively TRBD1 or TRBD2 (5 bases each). Germline CDR1 and CDR2: MNHNS and SASEGT. V was shortened by 6 bases and J by 0 bases, with 18 bases between the two germline ends. This CDR3 comprises 16 residues. The CDR3 reads CASSPARGLRSYEQYF. DNA of the CDR3: TGTGCCAGCAGCCCAGCGAGGGGCCTCCGCTCCTACGAGCAGTACTTC.

This clonotype came up many times. The rearrangement joins TRBV7-9 to TRBJ2-3; D perhaps matches TRBD2 (5 bases). This CDR3 has 14 amino acids. Trimming removed 4 bases from V and 1 base from J, with 9 bases in between. The germline V gene encodes CDR1 SEHNR and CDR2 FQNEAQ (reference sequence). The CDR3 nucleotides read TGTGCCAGCAGCTCTCGGGAAGGCACAGATACGCAGTATTTT. Its protein is CASSSREGTDTQYF.

This clonotype was seen many times. V and J are TRBV6-1 and TRBJ1-2, with a possible D match to TRBD1 (6 bases). The CDR3 length is 15 residues. The germline gives CDR1 MNHNS, CDR2 SASEGT. Trimming cost V 6 bases and J 0 bases, with 14 bases left between them. The CDR3 is CASSLGQSSNYGYTF. The CDR3, as DNA: TGTGCCAGCAGCCTCGGACAGTCCTCTAACTATGGCTACACCTTC.

The sample holds many counts of this clonotype. V usage is TRBV6-1 and J usage is TRBJ2-5, with 9 bases lining up with TRBD1. The CDR3 spans 16 residues. J lost 7 bases, V lost 7 bases, and 16 bases had no gene match. Germline V lookup: CDR1 MNHNS, CDR2 SASEGT. The CDR3: CASTPPRTGVSGTQYF. In DNA form, the CDR3 reads TGTGCCAGCACCCCCCCCCGGACAGGGGTATCCGGGACCCAGTACTTC.

V gene TRBV6-1 combines with J gene TRBJ2-7; 7 bases map to TRBD1. Germline CDR1 reads MNHNS; CDR2 reads SASEGT. This CDR3 is built from 13 residues. J was trimmed by 4 bases and V by 6 bases; bases with no gene match: 6. CDR3 in amino acids: CASSSGTEYEQYF. In DNA, the CDR3 is TGTGCCAGCAGCTCCGGGACAGAGTACGAGCAGTACTTC.

The rearrangement links TRBV6-1 to TRBJ2-3, with TRBD1 as a possible D gene (5 bases). This CDR3 region has 15 residues. Germline CDR1 is MNHNS and CDR2 is SASEGT. With 1 base removed from V and 6 bases from J, the gap between germline ends came to 14 bases. The DNA for the CDR3 is TGTGCCAGCAGTGAAGTTTGGGTAGCAGGGGATACGCAGTATTTT. This codes for CASSEVWVAGDTQYF.

This clonotype was counted only a few times. This chain links TRBV6-4 with TRBJ1-3; D perhaps matches TRBD1 (6 bases). The CDR3 runs 16 residues. Germline V CDR1 and CDR2: MRHNA, SNTAGT. V was shortened by 6 bases and J by 0 bases, with 15 bases between the two germline ends. CDR3 DNA: TGTGCCAGCAGCCCTGGGGGACACATCTCTGGAAACACCATATATTTT. It encodes CASSPGGHISGNTIYF.

At least ten counts were recorded for this clonotype. The chain couples TRBV2 to TRBJ2-1; D not certain. The germline V gene has CDR1 SNHLY and CDR2 FYNNEI. Between the trimmed V and J ends, which lost 5 bases and 12 bases, there was a span of 11 bases. The CDR3 spans 11 residues. CDR3 sequence reads: CASSPGVVQFF. The CDR3 DNA follows: TGTGCCAGCAGTCCAGGAGTGGTGCAGTTCTTC.

Many counts were recorded for this clonotype. Sequence at one end of the junction differs from germline and may be a read error. The chain uses TRBV20-1 and TRBJ2-7; TRBD1 matches at 10 bases. Germline V gene data show CDR1 as DFQATT and CDR2 as SNEGSKA (reference sequence). There are 17 residues in the CDR3. DNA of the CDR3: TGCAGTGCGAGAGGGACAGGGGACGCGTACGGGTCTGACGAGCAGTACTTC. Protein: CSARGTGDAYGSDEQYF.

This clonotype has at least ten counts. This chain connects TRBV28 to TRBJ2-5; 9 bases are a match to TRBD1. Germline values: CDR1 MDHEN, CDR2 SYDVKM. The CDR3 has 15 residues. The V gene end was trimmed by 4 bases and the J gene end by 6 bases; junction bases not matched to a gene: 9. CDR3 in amino acids: CASSSGQGSMKTQYF. CDR3 nucleotide sequence: TGTGCCAGCAGTTCGGGACAGGGATCGATGAAGACCCAGTACTTC. Complete variable domain (other parts from reference TRBV28 and TRBJ2-5): DVKVTQSSRYLVKRTGEKVFLECVQDMDHENMFWYRQDPGLGLRLIYFSYDVKMKEKGDIPEGYSVSREKKERFSLILESASTNQTSMYLCASSSGQGSMKTQYFGPGTRLLVL.

In this sample, this clonotype turned up many times. The chain joins TRBV9 to TRBJ2-3; perhaps TRBD2 as D (6 bases). Germline-derived CDR1 and CDR2 are SGDLS and YYNGEE. Deletions cut 4 bases from V and 2 bases from J, with 17 bases between. This CDR3 has 16 amino acids. The CDR3 sequence is CASSPDGGSFTDTQYF. CDR3 bases: TGTGCCAGCAGCCCAGACGGAGGGAGTTTCACAGATACGCAGTATTTT.

Comment on this clonotype: A read error may explain this, as a much larger clone is one base away. The chain employs TRBV3-1 and TRBJ2-1; 8 bases align to TRBD2. With V trimmed by 8 bases and J by 10 bases, 13 bases remained unmatched. CDR3 size: 14 residues. Germline loops: CDR1 LGHDT, CDR2 YNNKEL (reference sequence). CDR3 region: CASAPGTRGGEQFF. The CDR3 nucleotides are TGTGCCAGCGCCCCCGGGACTAGAGGAGGCGAGCAGTTCTTC.

The V gene is TRBV6-2 or TRBV6-3, the J gene TRBJ1-1, with unresolved D. Between the trimmed V and J ends, which lost 0 bases and 8 bases, there was a span of 10 bases. CDR1 is MNHEY and CDR2 is SVGEGT in the germline V gene. The CDR3 covers 13 residues. CDR3 loop: CASSYSGPVEAFF. The CDR3 coding sequence is TGTGCCAGCAGTTACTCTGGGCCGGTGGAAGCTTTCTTT.